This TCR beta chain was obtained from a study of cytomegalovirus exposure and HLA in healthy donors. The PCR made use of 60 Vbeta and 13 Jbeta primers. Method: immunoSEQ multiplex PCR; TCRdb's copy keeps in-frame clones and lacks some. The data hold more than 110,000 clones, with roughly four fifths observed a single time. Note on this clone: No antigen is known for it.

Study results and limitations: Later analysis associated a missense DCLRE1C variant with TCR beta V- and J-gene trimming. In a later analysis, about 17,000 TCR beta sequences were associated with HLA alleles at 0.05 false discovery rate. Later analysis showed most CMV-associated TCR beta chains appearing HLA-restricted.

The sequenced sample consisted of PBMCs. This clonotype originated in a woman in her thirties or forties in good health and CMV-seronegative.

The CDR3 loop is CASSPGLAGGRGTDTQYF. The DNA of the CDR3 is TGTGCCAGCAGTCCAGGACTAGCGGGGGGGCGGGGCACAGATACGCAGTATTTT. The chain combines TRBV7-6 with TRBJ2-3; 15 bases fit TRBD2. Looked up from germline, CDR1 is SGHVS and CDR2 is FNYEAQ. V gave up 6 bases and J gave up 1 base; unmatched junction bases: 8. CDR3 length equals 18 residues.